This record covers a single TCR beta chain. Germline CDR1 is SQVTM and CDR2 is ANQGSEA. Unmatched junction bases numbered 9, after V lost 6 bases and J lost 8 bases. The length of the CDR3 is 13 residues. This entry belongs to a study of identical twins. TCRdb called the 5' RACE reads again in MiXCR, with one record for every CDR3 protein. This sample yields over 600,000 distinct CDR3 sequences, of which over 20% are seen a single time; over 4% belongs to the top ten. The same data also went into a second study, on T cells expressing NK-cell markers.

The rearrangement joins TRBV29-1 to TRBJ2-5; 10 positions match TRBD2. The sequence was obtained from a woman under 30 in good health. Sequenced material: PBMCs. DNA for the CDR3: TGCAGCGTCGCCACAGGACTAGCGGCAACCCAGTACTTC. As protein: CSVATGLAATQYF.